A selection of T cell receptor beta chains follows, all from one sample in a study of blood T cell repertoires in COVID-19. The repertoire was sequenced with immunoSEQ multiplex PCR; TCRdb's copy has only in-frame clones and lacks some. The sample includes 350,000 to 450,000 clones, roughly 86% of them seen just once. The sample consisted of peripheral blood. These receptor sequences come from a human donor in a cohort sampled during active COVID-19. Both conserved end residues are part of each CDR3. A D gene is named only where the DNA matches it firmly. Not every row has a clone size; where given, it reads once, few, many or a size class.

NA TRBJ2-7 TRBV3-1/TRBV3-2 TRBD2 CASSQDSRGGGALEQYF TGTGCCAGCAGCCAAGACTCCCGTGGCGGGGGAGCCCTAGAGCAGTACTTC
NA TRBJ2-1 TRBV7-9 NA CASSPLGPEQFF TGTGCCAGCAGCCCCTTGGGGCCTGAGCAGTTCTTC
once TRBJ2-5 TRBV19 TRBD2 CASSIGLAGDRETQYF TGTGCCAGTAGTATTGGACTAGCGGGGGACAGAGAGACCCAGTACTTC
NA TRBJ1-2 TRBV18 NA CASSPRPGENYGYTF TGTGCCAGCTCCCCCCGCCCGGGAGAGAACTATGGCTACACCTTC
NA TRBJ2-5 TRBV9 TRBD2 CASSDPGAGGEETQYF TGTGCCAGCAGCGACCCCGGCGCGGGAGGAGAGGAGACCCAGTACTTC
NA TRBJ2-2 TRBV3-1/TRBV3-2 NA CASSPLTGTGELFF TGTGCCAGCAGCCCACTTACGGGCACCGGGGAGCTGTTTTTT
NA TRBJ2-1 TRBV2 TRBD2 CASSGGTSGGYNEQFF TGTGCCAGCAGTGGCGGGACTAGCGGAGGTTACAATGAGCAGTTCTTC
NA TRBJ2-2 TRBV7-9 TRBD2 CARRGTGAGELFF TGTGCCCGGCGGGGGACCGGGGCCGGGGAGCTGTTTTTT
NA TRBJ2-7 TRBV11-1 NA CASSPWAQHRDYEQYF TGTGCCAGCAGCCCCTGGGCCCAGCACAGGGACTACGAGCAGTACTTC
NA TRBJ2-1 TRBV10-1 NA CASSREIEGDEQFF TGCGCCAGCAGTAGGGAAATTGAGGGCGATGAGCAGTTCTTC
NA TRBJ2-7 TRBV29-1 NA CSVAWGPYEQYF TGCAGCGTTGCATGGGGCCCCTACGAGCAGTACTTC
once TRBJ2-7 TRBV6-2/TRBV6-3 TRBD2 CASSITSGRDYEQYF TGTGCCAGCAGTATAACTAGCGGGAGAGACTACGAGCAGTACTTC
NA TRBJ2-2 TRBV4-2 NA CASSQDGAGETGELFF TGTGCCAGCAGCCAAGATGGAGCAGGGGAAACCGGGGAGCTGTTTTTT
NA TRBJ1-4 TRBV30 NA CAWSLGRREKLFF TGTGCCTGGAGCCTAGGGAGGAGGGAAAAACTGTTTTTT
NA TRBJ2-7 TRBV30 TRBD2 CASSGGLSVYEQYF TGTGCCTCTAGCGGGGGGTTATCTGTCTACGAGCAGTACTTC
NA TRBJ1-1 TRBV5-1 TRBD1 CASKASGGRYTEAFF TGCGCCAGTAAAGCGTCAGGGGGCCGATACACTGAAGCTTTCTTT
NA TRBJ2-1 TRBV4-1 NA CASSQVRRGQEQFF TGCGCCAGCAGCCAAGTTAGGCGGGGTCAGGAGCAGTTCTTC
NA TRBJ2-7 TRBV9 TRBD1 CASSSRDRGPYEQYF TGTGCCAGCAGTTCCCGGGACAGGGGTCCCTACGAGCAGTACTTC
NA TRBJ1-2 TRBV4-1 NA CASSQDLLGSGYTF TGCGCCAGCAGCCAAGATTTATTGGGGAGTGGCTACACCTTC
NA TRBJ2-6 TRBV9 TRBD1 CASSAPPAGGMGGANVLTF TGTGCCAGCAGCGCCCCCCCGGCAGGGGGCATGGGGGGGGCCAACGTCCTGACTTTC
NA TRBJ1-2 TRBV6-1 TRBD1 CASSEHSSLRGYGYTF TGTGCCAGCAGTGAGCATTCATCCCTCAGGGGGTATGGCTACACCTTC
NA TRBJ2-1 TRBV30 NA CAWSVAESYNEQFF TGTGCCTGGAGTGTAGCTGAGTCCTACAATGAGCAGTTCTTC
NA TRBJ1-2 TRBV7-2 TRBD1 CASSRDSFNYGYTF TGTGCCAGCAGCAGGGACAGTTTTAACTATGGCTACACCTTC
NA TRBJ2-7 TRBV28 TRBD2 CASRSDLADTYEQYF TGTGCCAGCAGGTCTGATCTAGCGGACACCTACGAGCAGTACTTC
NA TRBJ2-7 TRBV3-1/TRBV3-2 NA CASSQDNQGTYEQYF TGTGCCAGCAGCCAAGATAACCAGGGGACCTACGAGCAGTACTTC
NA TRBJ2-6 TRBV15 NA CATSRDSGANVLTF TGTGCCACCAGCAGAGACTCCGGGGCCAACGTCCTGACTTTC
NA TRBJ2-2 TRBV6-1 TRBD1 CASSAYRGSDTGELFF TGTGCCAGCAGTGCCTACAGGGGGTCGGACACCGGGGAGCTGTTTTTT
NA TRBJ2-7 TRBV7-3 NA CASSLEGRGEQYF TGTGCCAGCAGCCTTGAGGGGCGGGGCGAGCAGTACTTC
NA TRBJ1-3 TRBV11-2 TRBD1 CASSAGQGIGNTIYF TGTGCCAGCAGCGCGGGACAGGGAATTGGAAACACCATATATTTT
NA TRBJ1-4 TRBV5-5 TRBD1 CASSRTGGINEKLFF TGTGCCAGCAGCCGTACAGGGGGCATTAATGAAAAACTGTTTTTT
NA TRBJ2-3 TRBV5-5 NA CASSVRGTDTQYF TGTGCCAGCAGCGTCCGGGGCACAGATACGCAGTATTTT
NA TRBJ2-2 TRBV4-2 TRBD2 CASSQGVLSGGAFGELFF TGTGCCAGCAGCCAAGGGGTTCTTAGCGGGGGGGCCTTCGGGGAGCTGTTTTTT
few TRBJ2-5 TRBV5-1 TRBD2 CASSLEVSGEGETQYF TGCGCCAGCAGCTTGGAGGTTAGCGGGGAAGGGGAGACCCAGTACTTC
NA TRBJ2-3 TRBV12-3/TRBV12-4 TRBD2 CASRGGGGTQYF TGTGCCAGCCGGGGGGGCGGGGGTACGCAGTATTTT
NA TRBJ2-7 TRBV18 NA CASSPSGPGQLTNEQYF TGTGCCAGCTCACCAAGTGGGCCTGGTCAGCTCACGAACGAGCAGTACTTC
NA TRBJ2-1 TRBV30 NA CAWTQGGTRSYNEQFF TGTGCCTGGACCCAAGGGGGAACTAGATCCTACAATGAGCAGTTCTTC
once TRBJ2-7 TRBV11-1 NA CASSLDPGAEQYF TGTGCCAGCAGCTTAGACCCTGGGGCGGAGCAGTACTTC
NA TRBJ2-1 TRBV7-6 TRBD2 CASSFRTSGGAVYNEQFF TGTGCCAGCAGCTTCAGGACTAGCGGGGGGGCCGTCTACAATGAGCAGTTCTTC
NA TRBJ2-5 TRBV21-1 NA CASSKRKGRGLPKETQYF TGTGCCAGCAGCAAACGTAAGGGCAGGGGCCTCCCCAAAGAGACCCAGTACTTC
NA TRBJ2-7 TRBV5-1 TRBD1 CASSEQGARGEQYF TGCGCCAGCAGCGAACAGGGGGCGCGGGGAGAGCAGTACTTC
NA TRBJ2-3 TRBV6-1 TRBD2 CASSEASGGPDTQYF TGTGCCAGCAGTGAGGCTAGCGGGGGCCCAGATACGCAGTATTTT
NA TRBJ1-1 TRBV4-1 NA CASSQDPAGNTEAFF TGCGCCAGCAGCCAAGATCCGGCGGGGAACACTGAAGCTTTCTTT
NA TRBJ2-1 TRBV28 NA CASKVIGGSSYNEQFF TGTGCCAGCAAAGTTATCGGGGGTAGCTCCTACAATGAGCAGTTCTTC
once TRBJ1-4 TRBV7-8 TRBD1 CASSGGTGEREKLFF TGTGCCAGCAGCGGCGGGACAGGGGAAAGGGAAAAACTGTTTTTT
NA TRBJ1-2 TRBV10-3 NA CAIRLDQNYGYTF TGTGCCATTAGACTCGACCAAAACTATGGCTACACCTTC
once TRBJ1-1 TRBV5-1 NA CASSPQTPGGTEAFF TGCGCCAGCAGCCCACAGACTCCGGGGGGTACTGAAGCTTTCTTT
once TRBJ1-4 TRBV2 NA CASRGESGEKLFF TGTGCCAGCCGGGGGGAAAGTGGGGAAAAACTGTTTTTT
NA TRBJ2-1 TRBV19 NA CASSISRNNEQFF TGTGCCAGTAGTATCTCTAGAAACAATGAGCAGTTCTTC
NA TRBJ1-1 TRBV30 NA CAWSETDRGTEAFF TGTGCCTGGAGTGAAACAGACAGAGGCACTGAAGCTTTCTTT
NA TRBJ2-5 TRBV5-5 NA CASSRTGGPPLYF TGTGCCAGCAGCCGAACTGGTGGGCCCCCCCTGTACTTC
NA TRBJ2-5 TRBV7-3 NA CASSPTRGFEETQYF TGTGCCAGCAGTCCTACCCGGGGGTTTGAAGAGACCCAGTACTTC
NA TRBJ1-1 TRBV11-3 NA CASSLGGQVTEAFF TGTGCCAGCAGCTTGGGGGGGCAGGTCACTGAAGCTTTCTTT
NA TRBJ2-3 TRBV7-2 TRBD2 CASSLEGASGGAEGDTQYF TGTGCCAGCAGCTTAGAAGGAGCTAGCGGGGGGGCAGAGGGAGATACGCAGTATTTT
NA TRBJ1-6 TRBV6-5 NA CATSSSYNSPLHF TGTGCCACATCGAGCTCCTATAATTCACCCCTCCACTTT
NA TRBJ2-5 TRBV2 TRBD2 CASSARTSGDQETQYF TGTGCCAGCAGTGCCCGGACTAGCGGGGACCAAGAGACCCAGTACTTC
NA TRBJ2-5 TRBV7-8 TRBD2 CASSLARGLAGGGQETQYF TGTGCCAGCAGCTTAGCGCGTGGCCTAGCGGGAGGGGGGCAAGAGACCCAGTACTTC
NA TRBJ2-7 TRBV12-3/TRBV12-4 NA CASSYRAGEQYF TGTGCCAGCAGTTACAGGGCGGGCGAGCAGTACTTC